These 6 T cell receptor beta chains came from one sample sequenced in a study of Ad26.COV2.S vaccination and SARS-CoV-2 variants. The method was immunoSEQ multiplex PCR; TCRdb's version includes in-frame clones alone and lacks a portion of them. The sample contains about half a million clones, roughly 87% of which appear only once. Treatment meaning: some 20 received Ad26.COV2.S at low or high dose, single or two shots; 5 received placebo; per-sample allocation not given. Specimen acquisition occurred on day 63 following the initial vaccine or placebo injection. The input for sequencing was peripheral blood, taken in a trial of Ad26.COV2.S vaccine versus placebo. These TCRs come from a person between 18 and 65 years old who received the Ad26.COV2.S COVID-19 vaccine or a placebo.

This chain joins TRBV30 and TRBJ1-1; 8 bases are shared with TRBD1. The germline V gene encodes CDR1 GTSNPN and CDR2 SVGIG (reference sequence). CDR3 length: 13 residues. J was trimmed by 4 bases and V by 8 bases; bases with no gene match: 9. The CDR3 loop reads CAGTGQGTTEAFF. The CDR3 DNA sequence: TGTGCCGGCACCGGACAGGGTACCACTGAAGCTTTCTTT.

In its sample, this clone was seen a few times. This sequence joins TRBV21-1 and TRBJ2-7; the tabulated D call, TRBD1, remains unverified against the DNA. TRBV21-1 corresponds to a pseudogene. CDR3 length: 15 amino acids. CDR3 residues: CASSPNRMSPYEQYF. In DNA form, the CDR3 reads TGTGCCAGCAGCCCCAACAGGATGAGCCCCTACGAGCAGTACTTC.

The chain uses TRBV11-3 and TRBJ2-3; D unclear. This CDR3 has 12 residues. V shed 6 bases and J shed 1 base, with 5 bases lying between them. CDR1 is SGHNT, CDR2 YENEEA, per germline. This CDR3 reads CASSGGTDTQYF. CDR3 nucleotides: TGTGCCAGCAGTGGGGGCACAGATACGCAGTATTTT.

The J gene is TRBJ1-6, the V gene TRBV11-2; D is ambiguous. The CDR3 consists of 14 residues. Germline lookup yields CDR1 SGHAT and CDR2 FQNNGV. The germline V and J ends were trimmed by 0 bases and 7 bases, with 7 bases remaining between them. The CDR3 DNA reads as TGTGCCAGCAGCTTAGATGAAGGCAATTCACCCCTCCACTTT. Protein: CASSLDEGNSPLHF.

A single count supports this clone. V usage is TRBV21-1 and J usage is TRBJ2-7; the table's D call, TRBD2, was not checked against the DNA. TRBV21-1 is termed a pseudogene. The CDR3 has 16 residues. This chain's CDR3 is CASSNPLAGLNYEQYF. CDR3 bases: TGTGCCAGCAGCAATCCGCTAGCGGGATTGAACTACGAGCAGTACTTC.

This chain links TRBV10-3 with TRBJ1-1; possible D gene TRBD1, 5 bases. CDR3 size: 11 residues. V lost 8 bases and J 7 bases, leaving 11 bases between the germline ends. The germline CDR1 and CDR2 sequences are ENHRY and SYGVKD. The CDR3 nucleotides are TGTGCCATCGGGAGGGGTCTTGAAGCTTTCTTT. It translates to CAIGRGLEAFF.